This T cell receptor beta chain was retrieved from a study of cytomegalovirus exposure and HLA in healthy donors. Healthy people donating bone marrow made up the donors. Regarding this clone: Its antigen is unknown.

Study findings and constraints: It is likely that the observed cluster of highly shared sequence variants was a sequencing artifact. A few V segments could not be told apart, such as TRBV6-2 and TRBV6-3, and were left out. TCR association rates varied by HLA locus in a later analysis, with DRB1 highest and HLA-C lowest.

V lost 5 bases to trimming and J lost 4 bases, with 19 bases between them. This CDR3 is 15 amino acids long. In germline, CDR1 is SGHNT, CDR2 YYREEE (reference sequence). PCR amplification relied on 60 Vbeta primers (plus 13 Jbeta primers). Libraries were prepared by immunoSEQ multiplex PCR; TCRdb keeps only in-frame clonotypes and omits some of them. The table lists 85,000 to 130,000 clones, 70% to 85% of them singletons. The genes are TRBV5-4 and TRBJ2-7; D is perhaps TRBD2 (7 bases). Material: PBMCs. The receptor's source is a man aged 55 to 70 in good health and CMV-seronegative. The CDR3 bases are TGTGCCAGCAGTTGGGGGGGGCTAGCCGGTTACGAGCAGTACTTC. As protein: CASSWGGLAGYEQYF.